The present T cell receptor beta chain was sequenced within a study of shared clonotypes between healthy human individuals. Germline trimming cut 2 bases from V and 6 bases from J; bases unmatched to any gene: 5. The germline gives CDR1 SGHTA, CDR2 FQGNSA. This CDR3 contains 15 residues. Here immunoSEQ multiplex PCR was the method, and the copy in TCRdb shows in-frame clones only, minus some. The sample includes about half a million clones, approximately 84% of them seen just once. J is TRBJ2-3 and V is TRBV7-2; TRBD1 matches 10 bases. The sequence was obtained from a middle-aged woman in good health. Some clones in this sample may be carry-over from other donors' samples. Sequenced sample: PBMCs. CDR3 nucleotide sequence: TGTGCCAGCAGCTTAAGGGGACAGGGGTGGGATACGCAGTATTTT. Protein: CASSLRGQGWDTQYF.